Presented here are 3 T cell receptor beta chains from one specimen sequenced in a study of a mutant IDH1 vaccine in newly diagnosed glioma. Sequenced by immunoSEQ multiplex PCR; TCRdb stores in-frame clones only, minus some. The data contain 35,000 to 45,000 clones, 80% to 90% of them singletons. Time point indicated: week 35, safety follow-up. In the vaccine, a single dose held 300 ug of the mutant IDH1 20-mer peptide, along with topical imiquimod. Which antigens these TCRs recognize remains unknown. The sample here was PBMCs, taken from a glioma patient whose treatment included an IDH1 peptide vaccine. These TCRs come from a man aged 40-49 years with glioma.

The genes are TRBV11-2 and TRBJ2-3; 7 bases fit TRBD1. The CDR3 loop spans 16 amino acids. V was clipped by 1 base and J by 0 bases; unmatched bases: 4. CDR1 is SGHAT and CDR2 is FQNNGV in the germline V gene. The CDR3 spells CASSLGGRGSTDTQYF. CDR3 DNA sequence: TGTGCCAGCAGCTTAGGGGGCAGGGGGAGCACAGATACGCAGTATTTT.

The rearrangement joins TRBV29-1 to TRBJ1-2; maybe TRBD1 (5 bases). The ends were cut back, 6 bases at V and 0 bases at J, with 11 bases in the middle. CDR3 length equals 13 residues. The germline V gene has CDR1 SQVTM and CDR2 ANQGSEA. The CDR3 DNA reads as TGCAGCGTCGGGACGGTAGCTAACTATGGCTACACCTTC. Translated, it gives CSVGTVANYGYTF.

The CDR3 loop is CASSLRGYGNQPQHF. The CDR3 bases are TGTGCCAGTAGTTTAAGGGGATATGGCAATCAGCCCCAGCATTTT. The chain recombines TRBV19 with TRBJ1-5, with a tentative D call TRBD1 (5 bases). Germline lookup yields CDR1 LNHDA and CDR2 SQIVND (reference sequence). The length of the CDR3 is 15 residues. V was trimmed by 5 bases and J by 2 bases, leaving 13 bases between them.